These 10 T cell receptor beta chains were sequenced from one sample in a study of vaccination and CD4 T cells after COVID-19. Described treatment: roughly 10-day PBMC culture with coronavirus spike peptide pools or control peptides (ViraFEST assay). For these TCRs, the target antigens are not known. Oncomine TCR Beta short-read sequencing was applied to DNA from cultured CD4+ T cells. TCRdb reprocessed the PCR reads with MiXCR, giving one entry per CDR3 protein. The sample contains about 13,000 distinct CDR3 sequences, about two fifths of which appear only once. Sequencing was performed on CD4+ T cells from blood, cultured in vitro, taken after SARS-CoV-2 vaccination. These receptors all stem from a human donor who had recovered from COVID-19.

This clonotype has a handful of counts. V usage is TRBV12-3 or TRBV12-4 and J usage is TRBJ2-1; 9 positions agree with TRBD1. The length of the CDR3 is 18 residues. V shed 5 bases, J shed 3 bases, and the junction held 14 bases outside the gene matches. CDR3 residues: CASSPSFRDRALYNEQFF. The CDR3 DNA reads as TGTGCCAGCAGTCCATCCTTCAGGGACAGGGCGCTCTACAATGAGCAGTTCTTC.

V is TRBV7-2 and J is TRBJ2-1; 9 bases line up with TRBD1. With 9 bases clipped from V and 3 bases from J, the junction kept 9 bases outside the gene matches. Germline V gives CDR1 SGHTA, CDR2 FQGNSA. There are 15 residues in the CDR3. CDR3 in amino acids: CASGTGGADYNEQFF. As DNA, the CDR3 is TGTGCCAGTGGAACAGGGGGCGCAGACTACAATGAGCAGTTCTTC. Combining the CDR3 with reference TRBV7-2 and TRBJ2-1 gives the whole variable domain GAGVSQSPSNKVTEKGKDVELRCDPISGHTALYWYRQSLGQGLEFLIYFQGNSAPDKSGLPSDRFSAERTGGSVSTLTIQRTQQEDSAVYLCASGTGGADYNEQFFGPGTRLTVL.

CDR3 sequence (DNA): TGTGCCAGCAGCTTAAGGGAGGGCTCTGGAAACACCATATATTTT. Translation: CASSLREGSGNTIYF. The chain combines TRBV7-9 with TRBJ1-3; D remains ambiguous. Trimming shortened V by 2 bases and J by 0 bases, and 8 bases separated the two germline ends. The CDR3 loop spans 15 amino acids. CDR1 and CDR2 (germline): SEHNR, FQNEAQ (reference sequence).

The chain carries TRBV7-2 and TRBJ2-7, with TRBD2 matching over 8 bases. The CDR3 is 16 amino acids. Germline V gene sequence: CDR1 SGHTA, CDR2 FQGNSA. Losses at the gene ends were 4 bases for V and 2 bases for J; bases not matched to a gene: 10. The CDR3 nucleotides are TGTGCCAGCAGCTCCGGAGTCGCGGGAGGAACCTACGAGCAGTACTTC. It codes for CASSSGVAGGTYEQYF.

The rearrangement joins TRBV19 to TRBJ1-1, with D hard to call. Trimming removed 4 bases from V and 0 bases from J, with 9 bases in between. The germline V gene encodes CDR1 LNHDA and CDR2 SQIVND (reference sequence). The CDR3 extends over 14 amino acids. In DNA form, the CDR3 reads TGTGCCAGTAGTACGCGGGTCGTGAACACTGAAGCTTTCTTT. Protein sequence: CASSTRVVNTEAFF.

The chain's CDR3 is CAISEGGLAERPYNEQFF. The CDR3 DNA follows: TGTGCCATCAGTGAGGGTGGACTAGCGGAAAGGCCCTACAATGAGCAGTTCTTC. The V and J genes are TRBV10-3 and TRBJ2-1; 10 bases agree with TRBD2. Germline V gene data show CDR1 as ENHRY and CDR2 as SYGVKD. Trimming cost V 2 bases and J 2 bases; bases outside gene matches: 9. The CDR3 sequence is 18 residues long.

The rearrangement uses TRBV28 and TRBJ2-3, with D unclear. This CDR3 has 15 residues. Germline values: CDR1 MDHEN, CDR2 SYDVKM. V lost 6 bases, J lost 0 bases, and 13 bases lay in between. CDR3 region: CASRRRSGSTDTQYF. The CDR3 DNA reads as TGTGCCAGCAGACGGCGATCCGGTAGCACAGATACGCAGTATTTT.

V gene TRBV7-3 combines with J gene TRBJ1-1; tentative D call: TRBD1 (5 bases). Deletions cut 4 bases from V and 2 bases from J, with 11 bases between. The germline gives CDR1 SGHTA, CDR2 FQGTGA. This CDR3 spans 14 amino acids. CDR3 nucleotides: TGTGCCAGCAGCTCCGGCGGGGGAAACACTGAAGCTTTCTTT. Protein: CASSSGGGNTEAFF.

This clonotype was counted only a few times. The CDR3 loop reads CASLRFPAGVGTEAFF. The CDR3 DNA is TGTGCCAGCCTTAGGTTCCCCGCCGGTGTCGGCACTGAAGCTTTCTTT. The rearrangement uses TRBV2 and TRBJ1-1; D unresolved. The CDR3 consists of 16 residues. V was shortened by 8 bases and J by 4 bases, with 23 bases between the two germline ends. In germline, CDR1 is SNHLY, CDR2 FYNNEI.

This chain links TRBV18 with TRBJ2-7; D possibly matches TRBD1 or TRBD2 (6 bases each). CDR1 and CDR2 (germline): KGHSH, LQKENI. This CDR3 has 14 amino acids. The V and J ends lost 5 bases and 6 bases respectively, with 17 bases between them. CDR3 amino acids: CASSGLQGGLEQYF. The CDR3 DNA sequence: TGTGCCAGCTCAGGACTGCAAGGGGGGCTCGAGCAGTACTTC. The full variable domain, with the rest looked up from reference TRBV18 and TRBJ2-7, is NAGVMQNPRHLVRRRGQEARLRCSPMKGHSHVYWYRQLPEEGLKFMVYLQKENIIDESGMPKERFSAEFPKEGPSILRIQQVVRGDSAAYFCASSGLQGGLEQYFGPGTRLTVT.